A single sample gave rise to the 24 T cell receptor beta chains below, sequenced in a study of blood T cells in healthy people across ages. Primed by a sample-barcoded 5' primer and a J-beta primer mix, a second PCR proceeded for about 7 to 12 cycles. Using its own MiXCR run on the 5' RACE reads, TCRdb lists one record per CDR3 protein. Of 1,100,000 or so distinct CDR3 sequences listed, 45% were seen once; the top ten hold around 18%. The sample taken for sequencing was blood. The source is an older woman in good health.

This CDR3 reads CASSKTYSYNEQFF. As DNA, the CDR3 is TGTGCCAGCAGTAAGACCTACTCCTACAATGAGCAGTTCTTC. The chain combines TRBV2 with TRBJ2-1; D is unresolved. CDR1 and CDR2 from the germline V gene are SNHLY and FYNNEI. The CDR3 loop spans 14 amino acids. Trimming removed 5 bases from V and 0 bases from J, with 8 bases in between. Filled out from reference TRBV2 and TRBJ2-1, the complete variable domain reads EPEVTQTPSHQVTQMGQEVILRCVPISNHLYFYWYRQILGQKVEFLVSFYNNEISEKSEIFDDQFSVERPDGSNFTLKIRSTKLEDSAMYFCASSKTYSYNEQFFGPGTRLTVL.

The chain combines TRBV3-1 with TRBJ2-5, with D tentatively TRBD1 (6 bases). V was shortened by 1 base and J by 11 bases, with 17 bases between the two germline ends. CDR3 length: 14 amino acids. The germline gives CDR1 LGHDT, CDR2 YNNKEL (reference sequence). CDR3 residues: CASSQGTVQGEQYF. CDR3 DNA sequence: TGTGCCAGCAGCCAAGGGACAGTTCAGGGTGAGCAGTACTTC.

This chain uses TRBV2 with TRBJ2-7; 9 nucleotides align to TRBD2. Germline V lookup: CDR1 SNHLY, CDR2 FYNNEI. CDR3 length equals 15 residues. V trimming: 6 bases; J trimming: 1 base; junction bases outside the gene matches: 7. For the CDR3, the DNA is TGTGCCAGCAGAGAGGGAAGCGGGAGGTCCTACGAGCAGTACTTC. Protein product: CASREGSGRSYEQYF.

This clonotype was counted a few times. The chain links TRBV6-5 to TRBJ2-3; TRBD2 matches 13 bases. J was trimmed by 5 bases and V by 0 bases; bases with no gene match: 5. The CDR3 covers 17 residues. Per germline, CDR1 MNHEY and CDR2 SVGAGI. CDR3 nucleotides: TGTGCCAGCAGTTACTCAGGGACTAGCGGGAACGGAGATACGCAGTATTTT. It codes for CASSYSGTSGNGDTQYF.

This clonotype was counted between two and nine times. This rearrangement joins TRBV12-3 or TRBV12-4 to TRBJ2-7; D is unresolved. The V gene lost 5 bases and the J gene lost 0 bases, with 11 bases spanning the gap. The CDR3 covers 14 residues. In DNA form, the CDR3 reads TGTGCCAGCAGTCCAGTAGCAAGCTCCTACGAGCAGTACTTC. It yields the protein CASSPVASSYEQYF.

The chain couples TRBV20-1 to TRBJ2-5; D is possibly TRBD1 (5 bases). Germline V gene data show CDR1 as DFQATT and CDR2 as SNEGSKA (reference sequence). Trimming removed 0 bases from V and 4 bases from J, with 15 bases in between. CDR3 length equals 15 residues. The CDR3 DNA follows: TGCAGTGCTAGAGATTTAGGGGTGGGGCGAGAGACCCAGTACTTC. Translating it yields CSARDLGVGRETQYF.

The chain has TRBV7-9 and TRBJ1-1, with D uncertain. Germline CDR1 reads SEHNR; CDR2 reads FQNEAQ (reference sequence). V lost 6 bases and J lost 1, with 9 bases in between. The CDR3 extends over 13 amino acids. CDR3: CASRSGRNTEAFF. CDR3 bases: TGTGCCAGCAGATCGGGCCGGAACACTGAAGCTTTCTTT.

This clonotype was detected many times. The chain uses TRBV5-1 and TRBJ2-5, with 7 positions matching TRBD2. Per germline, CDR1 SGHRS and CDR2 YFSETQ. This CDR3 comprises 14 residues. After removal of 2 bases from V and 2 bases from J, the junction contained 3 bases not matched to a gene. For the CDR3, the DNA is TGCGCCAGCAGCTTCTCTAGCGGTCAAGAGACCCAGTACTTC. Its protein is CASSFSSGQETQYF.

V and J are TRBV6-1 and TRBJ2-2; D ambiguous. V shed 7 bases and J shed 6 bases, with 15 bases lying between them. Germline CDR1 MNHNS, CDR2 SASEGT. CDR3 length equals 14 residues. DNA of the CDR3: TGTGCCAGCACCGTCCTCCCCGAGGCCGGGGAGCTGTTTTTT. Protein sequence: CASTVLPEAGELFF.

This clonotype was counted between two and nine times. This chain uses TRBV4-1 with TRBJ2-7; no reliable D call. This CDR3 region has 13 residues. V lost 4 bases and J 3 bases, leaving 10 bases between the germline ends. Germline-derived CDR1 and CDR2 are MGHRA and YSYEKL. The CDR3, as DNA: TGCGCCAGCAGCCCAAATATGGGCTACGAGCAGTACTTC. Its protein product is CASSPNMGYEQYF.

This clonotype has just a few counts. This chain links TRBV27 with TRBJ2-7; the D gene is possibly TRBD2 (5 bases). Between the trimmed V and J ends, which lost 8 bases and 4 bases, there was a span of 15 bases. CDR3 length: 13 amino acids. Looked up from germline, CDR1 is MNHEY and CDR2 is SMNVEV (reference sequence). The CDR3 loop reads CASGGPRGYEQYF. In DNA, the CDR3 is TGTGCCAGCGGAGGTCCTAGAGGGTACGAGCAGTACTTC.

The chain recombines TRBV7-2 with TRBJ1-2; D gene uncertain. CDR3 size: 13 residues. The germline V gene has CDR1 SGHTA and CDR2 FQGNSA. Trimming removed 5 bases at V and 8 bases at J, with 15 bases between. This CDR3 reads CASSPSMGIGYTF. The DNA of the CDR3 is TGTGCCAGCAGCCCCTCCATGGGCATAGGCTACACCTTC.

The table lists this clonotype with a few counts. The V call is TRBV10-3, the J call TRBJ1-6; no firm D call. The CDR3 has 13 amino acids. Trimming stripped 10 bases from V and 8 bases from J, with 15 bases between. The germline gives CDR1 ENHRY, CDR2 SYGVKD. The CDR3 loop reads CATDDGKDSPLHF. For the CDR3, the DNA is TGTGCCACCGATGACGGGAAGGATTCACCCCTCCACTTT.

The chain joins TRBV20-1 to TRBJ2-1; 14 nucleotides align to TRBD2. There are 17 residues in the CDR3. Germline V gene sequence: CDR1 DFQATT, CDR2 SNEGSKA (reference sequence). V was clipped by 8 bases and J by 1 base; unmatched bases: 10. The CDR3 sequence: CSSPGTSGSRSYNEQFF. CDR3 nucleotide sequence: TGCAGTTCCCCCGGGACTAGCGGGAGTCGGTCCTACAATGAGCAGTTCTTC.

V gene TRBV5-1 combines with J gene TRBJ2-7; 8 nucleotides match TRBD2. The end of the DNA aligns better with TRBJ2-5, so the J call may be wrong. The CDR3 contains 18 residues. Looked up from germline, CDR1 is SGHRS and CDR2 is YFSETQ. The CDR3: CASSRVASGLFAKETQYF. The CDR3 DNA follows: TGCGCCAGCAGCAGGGTAGCTAGCGGGCTCTTCGCCAAAGAGACCCAGTACTTC.

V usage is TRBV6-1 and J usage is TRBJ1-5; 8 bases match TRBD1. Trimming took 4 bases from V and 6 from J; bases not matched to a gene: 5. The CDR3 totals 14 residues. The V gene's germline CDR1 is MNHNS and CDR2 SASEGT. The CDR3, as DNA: TGTGCCAGCAGTGCATCAGGGGGCAGTCAGCCCCAGCATTTT. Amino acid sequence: CASSASGGSQPQHF.

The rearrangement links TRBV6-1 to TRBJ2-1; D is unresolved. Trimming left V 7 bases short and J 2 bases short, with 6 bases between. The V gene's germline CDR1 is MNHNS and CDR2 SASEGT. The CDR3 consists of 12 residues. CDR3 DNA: TGTGCCAGCAATCTGGCCTACAATGAGCAGTTCTTC. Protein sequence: CASNLAYNEQFF.

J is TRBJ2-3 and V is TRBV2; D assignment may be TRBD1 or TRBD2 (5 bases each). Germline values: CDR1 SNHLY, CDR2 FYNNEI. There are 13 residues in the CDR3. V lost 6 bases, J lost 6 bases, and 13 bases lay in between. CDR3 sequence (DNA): TGTGCCAGCAGGGGACGTACCGTGGATACGCAGTATTTT. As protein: CASRGRTVDTQYF.

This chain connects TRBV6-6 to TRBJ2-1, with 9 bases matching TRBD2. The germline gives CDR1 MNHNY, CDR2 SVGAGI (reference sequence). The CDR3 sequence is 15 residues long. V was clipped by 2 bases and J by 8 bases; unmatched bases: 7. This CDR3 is CASSYRGGRAYEQFF. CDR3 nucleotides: TGTGCCAGCAGTTACCGAGGCGGGAGGGCCTATGAGCAGTTCTTC.

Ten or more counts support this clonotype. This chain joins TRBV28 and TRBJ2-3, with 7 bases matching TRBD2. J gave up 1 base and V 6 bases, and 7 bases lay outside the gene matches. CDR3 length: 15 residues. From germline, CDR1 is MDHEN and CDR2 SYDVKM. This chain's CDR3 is CASSPRLAGTDTQYF. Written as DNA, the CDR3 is TGTGCCAGCAGCCCGAGGCTAGCGGGCACAGATACGCAGTATTTT.

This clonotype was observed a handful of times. CDR3 sequence (DNA): TGTGCCACCAGTGGCCCAAATCGGGGGGCCTCCTACGAGCAGTACTTC. This sequence encodes CATSGPNRGASYEQYF. The chain combines TRBV24-1 with TRBJ2-7; D is perhaps TRBD2 (7 bases). The germline V and J ends were trimmed by 5 bases and 0 bases, with 16 bases remaining between them. Germline V CDR1 and CDR2: KGHDR, SFDVKD. The CDR3 contains 16 residues.

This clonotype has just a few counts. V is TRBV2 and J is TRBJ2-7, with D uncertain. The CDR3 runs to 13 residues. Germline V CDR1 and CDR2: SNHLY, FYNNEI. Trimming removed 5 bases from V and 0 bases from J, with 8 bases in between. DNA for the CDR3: TGTGCCAGCAGTTTCAAGAACTCCTACGAGCAGTACTTC. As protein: CASSFKNSYEQYF.

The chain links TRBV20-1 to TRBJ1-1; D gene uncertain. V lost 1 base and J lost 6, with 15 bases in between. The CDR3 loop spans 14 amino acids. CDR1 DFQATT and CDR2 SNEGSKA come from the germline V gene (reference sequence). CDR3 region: CSARVLLSTPEAFF. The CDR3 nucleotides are TGCAGTGCTAGAGTTCTCCTATCTACGCCTGAAGCTTTCTTT.

CDR3 sequence (DNA): TGTGCCAGCAGTGACCGGGACAGGGGTTGGGATACGCAGTATTTT. It encodes CASSDRDRGWDTQYF. The chain recombines TRBV6-1 with TRBJ2-3; 10 bases align to TRBD1. The CDR3 is made up of 15 amino acids. Trimming took 3 bases from V and 6 from J; bases not matched to a gene: 6. Germline V gene sequence: CDR1 MNHNS, CDR2 SASEGT.